This T cell receptor (beta chain) was retrieved from a study of identical twins listed by TCRdb under 2016. Regarding the study in general: The study deep-sequenced TCR alpha and beta repertoires from monozygotic twins, unrelated adults of various ages and cord blood to test whether fetal clonotypes persist. To rule out contamination, replicate twin experiments were performed at different times with different library preparation protocols.

V is pared back by 1 base and J by 2 bases, with 12 bases lying between the germline termini. The CDR3 runs 15 amino acids, cysteine and phenylalanine included. The read is trimmed to its CDR3 DNA, 45 bases read in frame from base 1. From a lookup of the germline V gene (reference sequence), CDR1 and CDR2 are DFQATT and SNEGSKA. The library was obtained by 5' RACE. TCRdb shows the sequencer as Illumina HiSeq 2000. A universal primer binding site was introduced by template switching, and a unique molecular identifier was present in the final cDNA, enabling accurate counting of TCR cDNA molecules. Specific primers in the conserved constant-segment region were used to synthesize first-strand cDNA for the TCR alpha and beta chains. To control for contamination, each cDNA library was double barcoded with a SMART-Mk sample barcode plus Illumina barcodes. TruSeq adapter sequences and Illumina sample barcodes were added in two successive PCR steps. The TCR alpha and beta cDNA libraries were sequenced on the Illumina HiSeq platform using custom primers. The authors' analysis ran thus. Unique molecular identifiers were extracted from raw reads with MiGEC, and CDR3 positions were determined with MiXCR. Recombination models were inferred per individual with the repgenHMM and IGoR tools using an EM algorithm. Shared clonotypes were analyzed with the tcR package in R, and sharing was normalized by the product of cloneset sizes. To study raw recombination without the effects of thymic and clonal selection, out-of-frame nonproductive sequences were analyzed. The public sequencing data were trimmed at Q25 with fastp and processed into clonotypes with MiXCR by TCRdb, which kept only in-frame beta chains. Identical CDR3 proteins give one entry, which carries the most common genes and DNA. TCRdb, rather than the study authors, made the V and J calls. This sample has about 690,000 distinct CDR3 sequences in its table, and approximately 6.1% of those were observed once. Approximately 2% of the sample comes from the top ten.

All donors were healthy Caucasians. Three unrelated non-twin adults were additionally sequenced: a male aged 18 to 30, a male aged 50 to 59 and a female aged 50 to 59. Using Miltenyi CD45RO+ enrichment and human naive T-cell isolation kits, memory (CD45RO+) and naive T cells were isolated from PBMC. Only a few counts were recorded for this clonotype. Its antigen specificity is not known. Base qualities were left out, and no much larger clone turns up one base away. Summary of the overall study and its limitations: Out-of-frame TCR alpha sequences shared between twins showed an excess of low generation-probability sequences compared with coincidental sharing between unrelated individuals. Fewer insertions were carried by abundant cord blood beta clonotypes, a similar but weaker trend appeared in young adult naive repertoires, and no such trend appeared in memory repertoires. Conclusions relied on cross-sectional statistical analysis, since the same donors could not be followed over many years. In beta out-of-frame sequences, excess twin sharing was weaker, because having fewer shared sequences lowered the signal-to-noise ratio. In monozygotic twins, out-of-frame TCR alpha sharing was systematically underestimated by recombination models, although the models agreed with sharing between unrelated individuals. Zero-insertion analyses could be partly confounded by invariant T cells such as MAIT and iNKT, though diverse VJ usage argued against such confounding for most clonotypes.

The source of this sequence is a man younger than 35 in good health. The rearrangement joined TRBV20-1 to TRBJ2-1; perhaps TRBD2 is the D gene, with 6 bases matching. The specimen was naive T cells sorted from blood. The sample's cell subset or site label, in plain terms: cells isolated with a human naive T-cell isolation kit. The CDR3 loop reads CSARALASAYNEQFF. The base sequence is TGCAGTGCTAGAGCCCTAGCGAGCGCCTACAATGAGCAGTTCTTC.